This entry lists 3 T cell receptor beta chains sequenced from one sample in a study of PD-L1 blockade in urothelial cancer. As for time point: pretreatment peripheral blood. TCRdb's table, derived via immunoSEQ multiplex PCR, lists solely in-frame clones and lacks some. Among 70,000 or so clones, roughly 88% were seen once, and the ten largest hold over 4%. This specimen consisted of PBMCs, obtained around atezolizumab (anti-PD-L1) treatment. These TCRs come from a man aged 65-85 years with urothelial cancer.

The J gene is TRBJ2-1, the V gene TRBV30; 11 nucleotides line up with TRBD2. CDR1 and CDR2 (germline): GTSNPN, SVGIG (reference sequence). Trimming cost V 0 bases and J 9 bases; bases outside gene matches: 7. The CDR3 is made up of 15 amino acids. The CDR3, as DNA: TGTGCCTGGAGTGTACTAGCGGGAGTCGATTCTGAGCAGTTCTTC. Its translation: CAWSVLAGVDSEQFF.

The rearrangement joins TRBV6-6 to TRBJ1-2; 7 bases align to TRBD1. V lost 6 bases to trimming and J lost 4 bases; unmatched junction nucleotides: 5. The CDR3 extends over 13 amino acids. The V gene's germline CDR1 is MNHNY and CDR2 SVGAGI (reference sequence). The CDR3 is CASRGGNGYGYTF. The CDR3 DNA sequence: TGTGCCAGCAGAGGGGGCAATGGCTATGGCTACACCTTC.

To note about this clone: Compared with germline, one end of the junction differs, possibly owing to a read error. The V call is TRBV6-1, the J call TRBJ2-7; D is possibly TRBD2 (6 bases). Germline V gene data show CDR1 as MNHNS and CDR2 as SASEGT. This CDR3 has 15 residues. The CDR3 bases are TGTGCCAGCAGCCAAAACTACTCAGGGAGGCGCAGGATCTTTTTT. Protein product: CASSQNYSGRRRIFF.